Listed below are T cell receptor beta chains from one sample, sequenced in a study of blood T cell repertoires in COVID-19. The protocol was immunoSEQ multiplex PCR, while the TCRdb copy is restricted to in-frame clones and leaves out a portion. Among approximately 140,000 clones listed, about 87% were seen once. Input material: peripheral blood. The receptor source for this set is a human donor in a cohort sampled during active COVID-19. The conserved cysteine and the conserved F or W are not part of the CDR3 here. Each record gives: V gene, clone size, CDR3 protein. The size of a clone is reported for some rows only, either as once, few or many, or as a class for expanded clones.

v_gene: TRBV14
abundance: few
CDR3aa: ASSLESGLSSYEQY

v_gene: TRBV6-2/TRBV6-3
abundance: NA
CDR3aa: ASSYSGQGAPGYT

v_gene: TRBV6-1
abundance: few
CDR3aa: ASSEGDRGGGYT

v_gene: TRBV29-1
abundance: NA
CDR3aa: SVAGVVEQF

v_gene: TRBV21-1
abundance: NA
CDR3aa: ASSKVGTGGSYEQY

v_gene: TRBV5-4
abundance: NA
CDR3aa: ASSPRGRGTDTQY

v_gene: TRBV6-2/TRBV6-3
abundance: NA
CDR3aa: ASSYFHQGAKNIQY

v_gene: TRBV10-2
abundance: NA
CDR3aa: ASSESSGGGEQY

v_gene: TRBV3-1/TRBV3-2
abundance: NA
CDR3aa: ASSQVSRQYT

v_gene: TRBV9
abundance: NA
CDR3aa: ASSGQGKETQY

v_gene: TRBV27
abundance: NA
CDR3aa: ASSRQSSYNEQF

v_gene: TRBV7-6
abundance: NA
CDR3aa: ASSPGVETQY

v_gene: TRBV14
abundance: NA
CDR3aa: ASSLSTGGSDGYT

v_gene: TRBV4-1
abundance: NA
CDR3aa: ASSQAVPGLGTGELF

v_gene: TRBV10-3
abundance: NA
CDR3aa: AISSDSSYNEQF

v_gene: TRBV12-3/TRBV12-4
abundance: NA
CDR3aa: ASSPGGNSPLH

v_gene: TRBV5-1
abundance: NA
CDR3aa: ASRDSSTNEKLF

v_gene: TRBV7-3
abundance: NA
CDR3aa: ASRGFENSPLH

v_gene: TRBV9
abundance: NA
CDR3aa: ASSVGAQGVNTEAF

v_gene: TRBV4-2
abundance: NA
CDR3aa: ASSQVSSGGREETQY

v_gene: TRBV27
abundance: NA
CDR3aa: ASSLRGGGQQAQH

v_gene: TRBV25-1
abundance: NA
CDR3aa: ASSDSMATQGAASPLH

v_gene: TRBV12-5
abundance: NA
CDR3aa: ASGLGKRQGTPLGETQY

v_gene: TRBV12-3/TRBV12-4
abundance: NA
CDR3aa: ASSLGGANTQY

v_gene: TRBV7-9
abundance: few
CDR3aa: ASSIGTGGSDEQF

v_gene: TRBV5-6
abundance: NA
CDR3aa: ASSLPGLELETQY

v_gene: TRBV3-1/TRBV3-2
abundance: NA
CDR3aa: ASSQEIEVYSNQPQH

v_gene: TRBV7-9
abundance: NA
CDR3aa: ASSPSEGTGYYEQY

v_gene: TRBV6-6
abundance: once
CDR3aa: ASSTPLGQGDQPQH

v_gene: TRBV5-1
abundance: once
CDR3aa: ASSSGDGQETQY

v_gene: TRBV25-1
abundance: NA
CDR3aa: ASSEGQGVGTDTQY

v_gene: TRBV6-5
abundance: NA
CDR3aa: ASSPGTGEWGEAF

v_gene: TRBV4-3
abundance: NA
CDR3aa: ASSQGGAAKETQY

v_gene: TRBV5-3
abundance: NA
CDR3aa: ARSWTGTTEAF

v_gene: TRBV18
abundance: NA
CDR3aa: ASSPPRQGNTEAF

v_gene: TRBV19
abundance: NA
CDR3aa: ASSIRSQGNYQPQH

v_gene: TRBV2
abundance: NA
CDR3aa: ASRTVGNTIY

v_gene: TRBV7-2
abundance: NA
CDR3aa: ASSQRTGSGNTIY

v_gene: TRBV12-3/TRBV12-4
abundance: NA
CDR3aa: ASSLAGSGEQF

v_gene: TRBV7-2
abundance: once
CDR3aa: ASTVYRGGSGELF

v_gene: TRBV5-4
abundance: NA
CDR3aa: ASSFDRASYGYT

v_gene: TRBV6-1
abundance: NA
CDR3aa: ASSDLSGGRYEQY

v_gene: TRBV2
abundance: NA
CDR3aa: ASRETGDTEAF

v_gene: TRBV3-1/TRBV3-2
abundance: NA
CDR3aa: ASSLLQGIPGGYT

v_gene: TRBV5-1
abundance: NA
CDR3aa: ASSEAGTGLQGGYT

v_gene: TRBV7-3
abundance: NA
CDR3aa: ASSLVSAGGEQF

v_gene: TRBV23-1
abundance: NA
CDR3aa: ASKNGNGGFQPQH

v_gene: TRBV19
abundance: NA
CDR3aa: ASRQSSGNTIY

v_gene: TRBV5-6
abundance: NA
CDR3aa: ASTPGQGREQF

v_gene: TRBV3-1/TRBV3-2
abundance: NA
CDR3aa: ASSPRDRMYEQY

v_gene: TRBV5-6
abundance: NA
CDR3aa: ASSFTQGIGELF

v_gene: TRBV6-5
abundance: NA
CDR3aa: ASSFGGYNEQF

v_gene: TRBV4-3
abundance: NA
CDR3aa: ASSQGPSGPISTDTQY

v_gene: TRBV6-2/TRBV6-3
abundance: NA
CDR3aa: ASSYNTRGRRSYNEQF

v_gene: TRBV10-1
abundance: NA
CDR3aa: ASSESIKPGSSTDTQY

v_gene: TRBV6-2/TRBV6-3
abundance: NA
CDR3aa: ASSRDYQETQY

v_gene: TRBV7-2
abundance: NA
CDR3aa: ASSPGQNYGYT